The 15 T cell receptor beta chains given below trace back to one sample, sequenced in a study of shared clonotypes between healthy human individuals. The method was immunoSEQ multiplex PCR; TCRdb's version includes in-frame clones alone and lacks a portion of them. The sample shows about 580,000 clones, roughly 98% of them seen only once. CD45RO-negative, CCR7-selected cells formed the naive CD8 fraction, which excluded terminally differentiated effector memory CD45RA+ cells. Material for sequencing was naive CD8+ T cells sorted from blood. All receptors derive from a man aged 30-40 years in good health.

V and J are TRBV28 and TRBJ1-5, with D uncertain. CDR1 and CDR2 (germline): MDHEN, SYDVKM. V dropped 2 bases and J dropped 2 bases, with 10 bases sitting between them. The CDR3 runs 15 residues. The DNA for the CDR3 is TGTGCCAGCAGTTTAGACAATTTGGGCAATCAGCCCCAGCATTTT. This sequence encodes CASSLDNLGNQPQHF.

This sequence joins TRBV5-4 and TRBJ2-1, with D perhaps assigned TRBD1 or TRBD2 (5 bases each). V was trimmed by 4 bases and J by 2 bases, leaving 16 bases between them. This CDR3 has 16 amino acids. Germline loops: CDR1 SGHNT, CDR2 YYREEE (reference sequence). CDR3 DNA: TGTGCCAGCAGCCCCTTAGGGGAGAGCGCCTACAATGAGCAGTTCTTC. This gives the protein CASSPLGESAYNEQFF. The variable domain in full, with the rest retrieved from reference TRBV5-4 and TRBJ2-1, is ETGVTQSPTHLIKTRGQQVTLRCSSQSGHNTVSWYQQALGQGPQFIFQYYREEENGRGNFPPRFSGLQFPNYSSELNVNALELDDSALYLCASSPLGESAYNEQFFGPGTRLTVL.

The rearrangement links TRBV5-1 to TRBJ2-1; 11 bases agree with TRBD1. V trimming: 3 bases; J trimming: 6 bases; junction bases outside the gene matches: 11. This CDR3 has 17 amino acids. CDR1 SGHRS and CDR2 YFSETQ come from the germline V gene. CDR3 DNA: TGCGCCAGCAGCTGGGGGACAGGGGGGACCCTTTCCAATGAGCAGTTCTTC. Translation: CASSWGTGGTLSNEQFF. Filled out from reference TRBV5-1 and TRBJ2-1, the complete variable domain reads KAGVTQTPRYLIKTRGQQVTLSCSPISGHRSVSWYQQTPGQGLQFLFEYFSETQRNKGNFPGRFSGRQFSNSRSEMNVSTLELGDSALYLCASSWGTGGTLSNEQFFGPGTRLTVL.

V usage is TRBV5-6 and J usage is TRBJ1-1; no definite D call. Germline V gives CDR1 SGHDT, CDR2 YYEEEE. CDR3 size: 15 residues. V lost 4 bases and J lost 2, with 15 bases in between. The CDR3 is CASSIPLAANTEAFF. CDR3 DNA sequence: TGTGCCAGCAGCATACCCCTGGCGGCCAACACTGAAGCTTTCTTT.

The V and J genes are TRBV9 and TRBJ1-4; TRBD1 is a possible D gene (5 bases). Germline lookup yields CDR1 SGDLS and CDR2 YYNGEE. There are 14 residues in the CDR3. The V gene lost 7 bases and the J gene lost 8 bases, with 18 bases spanning the gap. In nucleotides, the CDR3 is TGTGCCAGCTCCACAGGTGAGCTTGAGGAAAAACTGTTTTTT. This encodes CASSTGELEEKLFF.

This chain uses TRBV7-8 with TRBJ2-1; D might be TRBD2 (5 bases). Trimming shortened V by 1 base and J by 3 bases, and 7 bases separated the two germline ends. Germline-derived CDR1 and CDR2 are SGHVS and FQNEAQ. There are 14 residues in the CDR3. The CDR3 spells CASSLGGLYNEQFF. For the CDR3, the DNA is TGTGCCAGCAGCTTAGGCGGGCTCTACAATGAGCAGTTCTTC.

In its sample, this clone was seen once. The rearrangement joins TRBV9 to TRBJ1-1; TRBD1 aligns across 7 bases. Per the germline V gene, CDR1 is SGDLS and CDR2 is YYNGEE. The CDR3 totals 16 residues. Trimming at V came to 4 bases and at J to 0 bases, leaving 9 bases not matched to a gene. The CDR3 DNA sequence: TGTGCCAGCAGCTACCGGACAGGAGACTTGAACACTGAAGCTTTCTTT. This sequence encodes CASSYRTGDLNTEAFF. Combining the CDR3 with reference TRBV9 and TRBJ1-1 gives the whole variable domain DSGVTQTPKHLITATGQRVTLRCSPRSGDLSVYWYQQSLDQGLQFLIQYYNGEERAKGNILERFSAQQFPDLHSELNLSSLELGDSALYFCASSYRTGDLNTEAFFGQGTRLTVV.

The chain combines TRBV7-2 with TRBJ1-1; D unresolved. The CDR3 runs to 12 residues. V lost 5 bases and J lost 3, with 7 bases in between. Germline loops: CDR1 SGHTA, CDR2 FQGNSA. DNA for the CDR3: TGTGCCAGCAGCCGGGAGTACACTGAAGCTTTCTTT. This sequence encodes CASSREYTEAFF.

The chain links TRBV4-1 to TRBJ2-3, with TRBD1 identical over 10 bases. Germline lookup yields CDR1 MGHRA and CDR2 YSYEKL. J lost 5 bases, V lost 4 bases, and 6 bases had no gene match. This CDR3 has 15 amino acids. CDR3 in amino acids: CASSLRDRGVDTQYF. The CDR3 coding sequence is TGCGCCAGCAGCCTCCGGGACAGGGGCGTAGATACGCAGTATTTT.

The chain is built from TRBV25-1 and TRBJ2-7; a possible D gene is TRBD2 (6 bases). This CDR3 contains 16 residues. Germline CDR1 and CDR2: MGHDK and SYGVNS. Trimming took 3 bases from V and 3 from J, leaving 18 bases between them. Here the CDR3 DNA reads TGTGCCAGCAGTGATGTGGGGACTTACGGAAACTACGAGCAGTACTTC. This codes for CASSDVGTYGNYEQYF.

The sample holds one count of this clone. The chain employs TRBV27 and TRBJ1-5; weak D call: TRBD1 (5 bases). The CDR3 extends over 12 amino acids. Germline CDR1 reads MNHEY; CDR2 reads SMNVEV (reference sequence). The ends were cut back, 9 bases at V and 4 bases at J, with 10 bases in the middle. In nucleotides, the CDR3 is TGTGCCAGTGGGGGGGGTAATCAGCCCCAGCATTTT. Translation: CASGGGNQPQHF.

The chain carries TRBV29-1 and TRBJ1-1; TRBD1 might be the D (6 bases). The germline gives CDR1 SQVTM, CDR2 ANQGSEA. There are 16 residues in the CDR3. V was trimmed by 4 bases and J by 0 bases, leaving 18 bases between them. The CDR3 loop reads CSVVGGYREVNTEAFF. CDR3 nucleotides: TGCAGCGTTGTTGGTGGGTACAGGGAGGTGAACACTGAAGCTTTCTTT.

This clone was counted a single time. The CDR3 spells CASSLETGQTYEQYF. For the CDR3, the DNA is TGCGCCAGCAGCTTGGAGACGGGACAGACATACGAGCAGTACTTC. The chain combines TRBV5-1 with TRBJ2-7, with 7 bases aligning to TRBD1. This CDR3 contains 15 residues. CDR1 SGHRS and CDR2 YFSETQ come from the germline V gene. With V trimmed by 0 bases and J by 4 bases, 7 bases remained unmatched.

About this clone itself: Other DNA sequences of this sample code for an identical CDR3. The chain carries TRBV5-1 and TRBJ2-2; no reliable D call. V was pared by 0 bases and J by 2 bases, with 5 bases between. This CDR3 is 14 amino acids long. CDR1 is SGHRS, CDR2 YFSETQ, per germline. CDR3 bases: TGCGCCAGCAGCTTGGACAGTAACACCGGGGAGCTGTTTTTT. This sequence encodes CASSLDSNTGELFF.

V usage is TRBV7-6 and J usage is TRBJ2-1, with D uncertain. V lost 5 bases and J 6 bases, leaving 11 bases between the germline ends. The CDR3 length is 13 residues. Looked up from germline, CDR1 is SGHVS and CDR2 is FNYEAQ. CDR3 sequence: CASSGRMGNEQFF. DNA of the CDR3: TGTGCCAGCAGCGGAAGAATGGGCAATGAGCAGTTCTTC.